Listed below are T cell receptor beta chains from one sample, sequenced in a study of blood T cell repertoires in COVID-19. Only in-frame clones appear in the TCRdb table, and some are missing; sequencing was by immunoSEQ multiplex PCR. The sample holds fewer than 350,000 clones, around 90% seen once. The material sequenced was peripheral blood. The receptors stem from a young man with active or convalescent COVID-19. Each CDR3 is given with its conserved first and last residue. The D gene is left open where the match is weak. Not all rows give a size; the values are once, few, many and, for expanded clones, a class.

clone_size j_call v_call d_call cdr3_nt cdr3_aa
. TRBJ1-5 TRBV5-8 . TGTGCCAGCAGCGCCACGGACACCGATAGCAATCAGCCCCAGCATTTT CASSATDTDSNQPQHF
once TRBJ2-3 TRBV5-8 TRBD1 TGTGCCAGCAGCCAGGACAGGGCCACAGATACGCAGTATTTT CASSQDRATDTQYF
. TRBJ2-1 TRBV2 TRBD2 TGTGCCAGCAGTGCGTCCGCGGGGGGAAATGAGCAGTTCTTC CASSASAGGNEQFF
. TRBJ1-1 TRBV29-1 . TGCAGCGTTGAAGAACAGGGTAAGGGCACTGAAGCTTTCTTT CSVEEQGKGTEAFF
. TRBJ2-7 TRBV14 . TGTGCCAGCAGCCTCTTCTCCTACGAGCAGTACTTC CASSLFSYEQYF
. TRBJ1-2 TRBV7-9 . TGTGCCAGCAGCTTAGCGAATTTCCGACAAGGTGGCTACACCTTC CASSLANFRQGGYTF
. TRBJ1-1 TRBV7-9 TRBD1 TGTGCCAGCAGCTTAATTCCTTTCCGGGGCAGGGGGTACTACGAAGCTTTCTTT CASSLIPFRGRGYYEAFF
. TRBJ1-5 TRBV6-1 . TGTGCCAGCAGTGAATGGGGGGGGCAAAATCAGCCCCAGCATTTT CASSEWGGQNQPQHF
. TRBJ2-1 TRBV7-8 . TGTGCCAGCAGCTTCGGGCTAGCGAGGTACAATGAGCAGTTCTTC CASSFGLARYNEQFF
. TRBJ1-1 TRBV27 . TGTGCCACCGGCGGGGGGGGCAGGAATGAAGCTTTCTTT CATGGGGRNEAFF
. TRBJ2-7 TRBV9 TRBD1 TGTGCCAGCAGCGAACGGCCGGGACAGAGCTCCTACGAGCAGTACTTC CASSERPGQSSYEQYF
. TRBJ2-5 TRBV11-2 . TGTGCCAGCAGCTTAGTTGAGGGATTTGGCGAGACCCAGTACTTC CASSLVEGFGETQYF
. TRBJ1-2 TRBV9 . TGTGCCAGCAGCCCAACAGGAGATTCTAACTATGGCTACACCTTC CASSPTGDSNYGYTF
. TRBJ2-1 TRBV6-1 TRBD1 TGTGCCAGCAGTGAGGGACAGGGGGTCTACAATGAGCAGTTCTTC CASSEGQGVYNEQFF